This TCR beta chain derives from a study of siplizumab effects on memory and regulatory T cells (dated by TCRdb to between 2018 and 2021). For context, the study as a whole: The study examined how the anti-CD2 antibody siplizumab affects alloreactive T-cell subsets in allogeneic mixed lymphocyte reactions built from human PBMCs.

Notes on this clone: Its specific antigen is unknown. Qualities for individual bases were not recorded, and no much larger clone is one base off.

Sorted unstimulated T cells and proliferating T cells recovered from mixed lymphocyte reactions underwent TCRbeta CDR3 sequencing. Fresh whole blood from ten to eleven HLA-typed healthy donors served as the source for isolating PBMCs. To map where alloreactive clones came from, CD4+ non-regulatory T cells in the unstimulated state were FACS-sorted. Overall results and qualifications from the work: Among mappable alloreactive CD4+ clones, the Treg-derived fraction averaged around 63% with siplizumab versus roughly 25% in control reactions. The suppressive function of proliferating Tregs from siplizumab cultures was not functionally confirmed. For roughly 75-97% of proliferating CD4+ or CD8+ clones, no naive or memory phenotype could be assigned. Sequences below about 10^-5 frequency were poorly captured, so only a minor fraction of alloreactive clones could be mapped to unstimulated subsets. The cumulative frequency of alloreactive sequences traceable to unstimulated CD4+ memory T cells was significantly reduced by siplizumab. Greater diversity appeared to be present in unstimulated naive T cells than in memory T cells, and a substantial contribution to the alloresponse seemed to be made by naive cells.

From its cysteine to its phenylalanine, the CDR3 spans 18 amino acids. Only the CDR3 DNA is retained, 54 bases long and in frame from the first base. Via the germline V gene, CDR1 is MDHEN and CDR2 SYDVKM. V drops 6 bases and J drops 2 bases, leaving 25 bases in between. Library preparation used the immunoSEQ multiplex PCR assay. Approximately 100,000 TCR templates per sample were assayed on the deep sequencing platform. Genomic DNA extracted from sorted T cells was used for TCRbeta CDR3 sequencing. For the original study's pipeline: The R programming language was used for clonal analysis of the TCRbeta CDR3 data. Alloreactive CD4+ and CD8+ clones were identified by comparing unstimulated samples to CFSE-low samples taken after the reaction. Regulatory or non-regulatory origin of alloreactive CD4+ clones was assigned by matching sequences to the sorted unstimulated Treg and non-Treg repertoires. Sourced from immuneACCESS, this table was stored by TCRdb with only in-frame sequences that have V and J called. A share of the clones is absent; for the studies checked, an unresolved V gene accounts for under half, and the remainder has no known explanation. Clonal size and the V and J genes are those of that table, whereas D and trimming came from the DNA. Recorded for this sample are around 120,000 clones; roughly 94% of them occurred a single time. Under 2% of the sample is in the top ten clones.

The sample taken for sequencing was non-Treg CD4+ T cells sorted from blood. The label giving this sample's cell subset or site can be read as: FACS-sorted unstimulated CD4+ non-regulatory T cells. Recombination connected TRBV28 to TRBJ1-2; matching of 5 bases hints at TRBD1 as the D gene. The receptor was isolated from a human donor in good health. The DNA sequence follows: TGTGCCAGCAGCCCCCTCTGGTATAGGGAGCGGGGCAACTATGGCTACACCTTC. This translates into CASSPLWYRERGNYGYTF.